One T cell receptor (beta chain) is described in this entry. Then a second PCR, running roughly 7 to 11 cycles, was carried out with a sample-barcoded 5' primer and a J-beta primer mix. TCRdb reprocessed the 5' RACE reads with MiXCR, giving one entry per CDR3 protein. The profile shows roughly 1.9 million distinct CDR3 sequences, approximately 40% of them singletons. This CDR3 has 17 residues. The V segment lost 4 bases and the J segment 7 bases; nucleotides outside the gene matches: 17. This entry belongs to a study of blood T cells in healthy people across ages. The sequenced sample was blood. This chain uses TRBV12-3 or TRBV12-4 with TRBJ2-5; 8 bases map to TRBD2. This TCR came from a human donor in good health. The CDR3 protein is CASSSGPGLGKTATQYF. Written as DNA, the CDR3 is TGTGCCAGCAGTTCTGGGCCGGGACTAGGAAAAACAGCGACCCAGTACTTC.